A selection of T cell receptor beta chains follows, all from one sample in a study of T cell responses to AZD1222 COVID-19 vaccine. Measured with immunoSEQ multiplex PCR; TCRdb has only the in-frame clones, and not every one. The sample contains 150,000 to 200,000 clones, roughly nine tenths of which appear only once. The source material was peripheral blood, sampled 28 days after the second AZD1222 dose. All receptors come from an adult who received the AZD1222 COVID-19 vaccine. Each CDR3 is given with its conserved first and last residue. Fields, in order: CDR3 DNA, CDR3 protein, clone size, J gene, V gene, D gene. A D gene is named only where the DNA matches it firmly. A clone size is listed for some rows: how often the clone was seen (once, few, many), or a class if it is expanded.

DNA: TGTGCCAGCAGCGTAGCCCCGGGGGGGTTGAGCACCGGGGAGCTGTTTTTT
CDR3: CASSVAPGGLSTGELFF
size: .
J: TRBJ2-2
V: TRBV9
D: TRBD2

DNA: TGCAGCGCCCATAACGGACTAGCAAATGAGCAGTTCTTC
CDR3: CSAHNGLANEQFF
size: .
J: TRBJ2-1
V: TRBV29-1
D: TRBD2

DNA: TGTGCCAGTAGTATTGCTAGCGGTCCCTACGAGCAGTACTTC
CDR3: CASSIASGPYEQYF
size: .
J: TRBJ2-7
V: TRBV19
D: TRBD2

DNA: TGTGCCAGCAGCCATCCGGGACAGGGGATCACAGATACGCAGTATTTT
CDR3: CASSHPGQGITDTQYF
size: .
J: TRBJ2-3
V: TRBV5-4
D: TRBD1

DNA: TGTGCCAGCAGCTCTCACAGGGGGGCTGATGAAAAACTGTTTTTT
CDR3: CASSSHRGADEKLFF
size: .
J: TRBJ1-4
V: TRBV7-9
D: TRBD1

DNA: TGTGCCAGCAGCTTCCCCGGGCTAAATTCACCCCTCCACTTT
CDR3: CASSFPGLNSPLHF
size: .
J: TRBJ1-6
V: TRBV5-6
D: .

DNA: TGTGCCAGCAGTTTATGGGGGGGGAACACTGAAGCTTTCTTT
CDR3: CASSLWGGNTEAFF
size: .
J: TRBJ1-1
V: TRBV28
D: .

DNA: TGCGCCAGCAGTTCGACTAGCGGGGGGGAACTTAGCACAGATACGCAGTATTTT
CDR3: CASSSTSGGELSTDTQYF
size: .
J: TRBJ2-3
V: TRBV10-2
D: TRBD2

DNA: TGTGCCAGCAGGCAACCGGGGGCCTACGAGCAGTACTTC
CDR3: CASRQPGAYEQYF
size: .
J: TRBJ2-7
V: TRBV3-1/TRBV3-2
D: .

DNA: TGTGCCAGCAGCAAAGGCGGGAACACAGATACGCAGTATTTT
CDR3: CASSKGGNTDTQYF
size: .
J: TRBJ2-3
V: TRBV21-1
D: .

DNA: TGTGCCAGCAGCTTAGAGTACGAAGCTTTCTTT
CDR3: CASSLEYEAFF
size: .
J: TRBJ1-1
V: TRBV7-9
D: .

DNA: TGTGCCAGCAGCTTACAGGGTGGGGATGGCTACACCTTC
CDR3: CASSLQGGDGYTF
size: .
J: TRBJ1-2
V: TRBV7-9
D: .

DNA: TGTGCCAGTAGTATAGCTGGAGGGGGGAACTATGGCTACACCTTC
CDR3: CASSIAGGGNYGYTF
size: few
J: TRBJ1-2
V: TRBV19
D: .

DNA: TGTGCCAGCAGGGAAGGTAGCAATCAGCCCCAGCATTTT
CDR3: CASREGSNQPQHF
size: .
J: TRBJ1-5
V: TRBV6-1
D: .

DNA: TGTGCCAGCAGCTCCTCGCCGGGACAGTTGAACACTGAAGCTTTCTTT
CDR3: CASSSSPGQLNTEAFF
size: few
J: TRBJ1-1
V: TRBV7-2
D: TRBD1

DNA: TGTGCCAGCAGGGTGTTGGATCAGCCCCAGCATTTT
CDR3: CASRVLDQPQHF
size: .
J: TRBJ1-5
V: TRBV12-3/TRBV12-4
D: .

DNA: TGTGCCAGCAGCCCCGGTCTTACGAACACTGAAGCTTTCTTT
CDR3: CASSPGLTNTEAFF
size: .
J: TRBJ1-1
V: TRBV7-2
D: .